This T cell receptor (beta chain) was identified during a study of cytomegalovirus exposure and HLA in healthy donors. Study at large: A later analysis reported the same platform for the roughly 120 validation repertoires and the 500 to 700 first-cohort repertoires.

About this clone itself: No antigen is known for it.

TCRdb keeps only in-frame clones here, not all; method: immunoSEQ multiplex PCR. Seen here are some 170,000 clones, approximately 86% observed once, and the top ten hold under 3.5%. The study's findings and limits: A few of the chains that were CMV-associated were confirmed in vitro to be specific for CMV antigens. High specificity and sensitivity for cytomegalovirus status were reported for the classifier.

There are 13 residues in the CDR3. The germline V and J ends were trimmed by 6 bases and 14 bases, with 19 bases remaining between them. Germline CDR1 reads KGHSH; CDR2 reads LQKENI. Separate from the roughly 700-subject first cohort, the roughly 120-subject validation cohort was the one that the donors belonged to. The origin of this receptor is a man younger than 35 in good health and CMV-seropositive. The chain links TRBV18 to TRBJ1-4; a weak D match, TRBD1 (5 bases). Sequenced sample: PBMCs. The CDR3 DNA reads TGTGCCAGCTCCTACGGAGAGGGGAGGAAGCTGTTTTTT. Translated, it gives CASSYGEGRKLFF. Drawing the rest from reference TRBV18 and TRBJ1-4, the complete variable domain is NAGVMQNPRHLVRRRGQEARLRCSPMKGHSHVYWYRQLPEEGLKFMVYLQKENIIDESGMPKERFSAEFPKEGPSILRIQQVVRGDSAAYFCASSYGEGRKLFFGSGTQLSVL.